This TCR beta chain is from a study of control samples from healthy donors and cancer patients. The V end lost 5 bases, the J end lost 5 bases, and 12 bases lay between the germline ends. CDR3 size: 13 residues. Germline loops: CDR1 SNHLY, CDR2 FYNNEI. Method: immunoSEQ multiplex PCR; TCRdb's copy keeps in-frame clones and lacks some. Of about 54,000 clones listed, 95% to 97% were seen once; the top ten hold around 1.9%. This clonotype originated in a woman in her 30s in good health. The sequenced sample consisted of blood. The J gene is TRBJ2-5, the V gene TRBV2; TRBD2 might be the D (6 bases). CDR3 protein: CASSLEGGETQYF. The CDR3 DNA is TGTGCCAGCAGTTTAGAGGGAGGCGAGACCCAGTACTTC.